One sample yielded the 5 T cell receptor beta chains listed below, sequenced in a study of blood T cell repertoires in COVID-19. The assay was immunoSEQ multiplex PCR, and TCRdb's table has in-frame clones only and misses some. The sample includes 60,000 to 75,000 clones, 88% of them seen just once. The source material was peripheral blood. The source of these receptors is a human donor in a cohort sampled during active COVID-19.

The rearrangement uses TRBV27 and TRBJ2-7, with a tentative D call TRBD2 (6 bases). This CDR3 is 14 amino acids long. CDR1 is MNHEY, CDR2 SMNVEV, per germline (reference sequence). The ends were cut back, 4 bases at V and 0 bases at J, with 10 bases in the middle. CDR3 residues: CASSSPAGSYEQYF. The DNA of the CDR3 is TGTGCCAGCAGTTCCCCAGCGGGCTCCTACGAGCAGTACTTC.

The rearrangement uses TRBV10-1 and TRBJ2-1, with 8 nucleotides matching TRBD1. Per germline, CDR1 WNHNN and CDR2 SYGVQD (reference sequence). The CDR3 totals 14 residues. The trim removed 8 bases at V and 6 bases at J, leaving 9 bases unmatched. The CDR3: CASVRGLFVNEQFF. CDR3 nucleotides: TGCGCCAGCGTCAGGGGGCTTTTTGTCAATGAGCAGTTCTTC.

V and J are TRBV5-1 and TRBJ2-5, with 11 nucleotides matching TRBD2. V trimming: 4 bases; J trimming: 5 bases; junction bases outside the gene matches: 10. CDR1 is SGHRS and CDR2 is YFSETQ in the germline V gene. This CDR3 comprises 16 residues. CDR3 coding DNA: TGCGCCAGCAGCCTACTGACTAGCGGGACCGGCGAGACCCAGTACTTC. Protein: CASSLLTSGTGETQYF.

The chain employs TRBV7-9 and TRBJ2-1; TRBD2 agrees at 13 bases. The trim removed 5 bases at V and 9 bases at J, leaving 10 bases unmatched. This CDR3 comprises 16 residues. In germline, CDR1 is SEHNR, CDR2 FQNEAQ (reference sequence). The CDR3 DNA reads as TGTGCCAGCAGCCTACAGGGACTAGCGGGAAGGAGTGAGCAGTTCTTC. It codes for CASSLQGLAGRSEQFF.

V and J are TRBV2 and TRBJ2-7; TRBD2 matches at 10 bases. Unmatched junction bases numbered 11, after V lost 8 bases and J lost 7 bases. Germline V CDR1 and CDR2: SNHLY, FYNNEI. CDR3 length equals 14 residues. CDR3 amino acids: CASRTSGSSREQYV. CDR3 nucleotides: TGTGCCAGCCGGACTAGCGGCAGCTCAAGGGAGCAGTACGTC.